Listed below are T cell receptor beta chains from one sample, sequenced in a study of cytomegalovirus exposure and HLA in healthy donors. TCRdb's copy holds only in-frame clones and misses some; the assay was immunoSEQ multiplex PCR. The table shows around 130,000 clones, with 84% occurring only once. The sequenced material came from PBMCs. These receptors were taken from a woman in her late teens or twenties in good health and CMV-seropositive. The CDR3 runs from the conserved cysteine through the conserved F or W. A D gene is named only where the DNA matches it firmly. Clone size is not always given. Where it is, it says once, few, many or a class for expanded clones.

J gene,clone size,D gene,V gene,CDR3 protein,CDR3 DNA
TRBJ2-5,-,TRBD2,TRBV6-1,CAHSGGIQETQYF,TGTGCACACAGCGGGGGGATACAAGAGACCCAGTACTTC
TRBJ1-2,-,-,TRBV20-1,CSADGLYGYTF,TGCAGTGCTGACGGACTCTATGGCTACACCTTC
TRBJ2-1,-,TRBD2,TRBV2,CASRRLASYNEQFF,TGTGCCAGCAGGCGACTAGCATCCTACAATGAGCAGTTCTTC
TRBJ2-5,-,TRBD2,TRBV11-2,CASSLDWMGSGGDQETQYF,TGTGCCAGCAGCTTAGATTGGATGGGTAGCGGGGGGGATCAAGAGACCCAGTACTTC
TRBJ2-3,-,-,TRBV7-2,CASSLAGAVDTQYF,TGTGCCAGCAGCTTAGCGGGGGCCGTAGATACGCAGTATTTT
TRBJ2-1,-,TRBD2,TRBV5-1,CASSFSSGGRNNEQFF,TGCGCCAGCAGCTTTTCTAGCGGGGGTAGAAACAATGAGCAGTTCTTC
TRBJ2-3,-,-,TRBV2,CASNTGHLGSADTQYF,TGTGCCAGCAACACGGGACACCTAGGGTCCGCAGATACGCAGTATTTT
TRBJ2-1,-,TRBD2,TRBV6-5,CASSLTQTGGPDEQFF,TGTGCCAGCAGTTTAACCCAAACGGGGGGGCCAGATGAGCAGTTCTTC
TRBJ2-7,-,TRBD1,TRBV5-1,CASGTRTGAEQYF,TGCGCCAGCGGCACCCGGACAGGGGCCGAGCAGTACTTC
TRBJ2-2,few,TRBD1,TRBV2,CASRDREAGELFF,TGTGCCAGCAGAGACAGGGAAGCCGGGGAGCTGTTTTTT
TRBJ2-3,-,TRBD2,TRBV19,CASSMDGGVGDTQYF,TGTGCCAGTAGTATGGACGGGGGGGTGGGAGATACGCAGTATTTT
TRBJ2-1,-,TRBD1,TRBV11-2,CASSSNRDRGHNEQFF,TGTGCCAGCAGCTCTAACCGGGACAGAGGACACAATGAGCAGTTCTTC
TRBJ2-5,-,-,TRBV11-3,CASSLGTGKMYF,TGTGCCAGCAGCTTAGGCACAGGGAAGATGTACTTC
TRBJ1-2,-,TRBD1,TRBV2,CASSEGRTGNRRGYGYTF,TGTGCCAGCAGTGAAGGTCGGACAGGGAACAGACGCGGCTATGGCTACACCTTC
TRBJ1-5,-,-,TRBV7-8,CASSLGRGQGNQPQHF,TGTGCCAGCAGCTTAGGGCGGGGGCAGGGCAATCAGCCCCAGCATTTT
TRBJ2-1,once,TRBD2,TRBV6-4,CASSETSGAGYEQFF,TGTGCCAGCAGTGAAACTAGCGGGGCGGGTTATGAGCAGTTCTTC
TRBJ1-6,-,TRBD1,TRBV27,CASSDRDRGSPLHF,TGTGCCAGCAGTGACCGGGACAGGGGTTCACCCCTCCACTTT
TRBJ2-3,-,-,TRBV9,CASRDGSDTQYF,TGTGCCAGCAGAGACGGGTCAGATACGCAGTATTTT
TRBJ1-1,-,-,TRBV27,CASSFQKNTEAFF,TGTGCCAGCAGTTTTCAGAAGAACACTGAAGCTTTCTTT
TRBJ1-1,-,TRBD1,TRBV7-9,CASRITGAQPNTEAFF,TGTGCCAGCAGGATCACAGGGGCCCAACCGAACACTGAAGCTTTCTTT
TRBJ1-1,few,-,TRBV2,CASSALQGPYTEAFF,TGTGCCAGCAGTGCCCTACAGGGCCCTTACACTGAAGCTTTCTTT
TRBJ2-3,-,TRBD2,TRBV7-6,CASSLVAGEDTQYF,TGTGCCAGCAGCTTAGTGGCGGGGGAGGATACGCAGTATTTT
TRBJ2-3,few,TRBD1,TRBV7-3,CASSLTGGTDTQYF,TGTGCCAGCAGCTTGACAGGGGGCACAGATACGCAGTATTTT
TRBJ1-6,-,-,TRBV6-1,CASLQGGLRNSPLHF,TGTGCCAGCCTCCAGGGCGGTCTTCGGAATTCACCCCTCCACTTT
TRBJ2-7,-,TRBD2,TRBV27,CASRASGGKDEQYF,TGTGCCAGCAGAGCCTCGGGGGGAAAGGACGAGCAGTACTTC
TRBJ2-7,-,-,TRBV11-2,CASSYGGNRNEQYF,TGTGCCAGCAGCTATGGGGGGAATAGAAACGAGCAGTACTTC
TRBJ2-1,-,-,TRBV5-1,CASSTRDSYNEQFF,TGCGCCAGCAGCACCCGCGACTCCTACAATGAGCAGTTCTTC
TRBJ2-3,once,TRBD1,TRBV10-3,CAISGQGKGTDTQYF,TGTGCCATCAGTGGACAGGGTAAAGGCACAGATACGCAGTATTTT
TRBJ1-1,once,-,TRBV12-5,CASGQQGNTEAFF,TGTGCTAGTGGACAACAGGGGAACACTGAAGCTTTCTTT
TRBJ2-1,-,-,TRBV19,CASSIAGNEQFF,TGTGCCAGTAGTATAGCGGGTAATGAGCAGTTCTTC
TRBJ2-6,-,-,TRBV6-1,CASRQSSGANVLTF,TGTGCCAGCAGACAGAGCTCTGGGGCCAACGTCCTGACTTTC
TRBJ2-3,-,-,TRBV2,CASGWLASADTQYF,TGTGCCAGCGGGTGGTTAGCATCTGCAGATACGCAGTATTTT
TRBJ2-5,-,TRBD2,TRBV19,CASSGLAGLQETQYF,TGTGCCTCCTCGGGACTAGCGGGACTTCAAGAGACCCAGTACTTC
TRBJ2-7,-,-,TRBV9,CASSGGRGSPSYEQYF,TGTGCCAGCAGCGGAGGGAGAGGAAGTCCTTCCTACGAGCAGTACTTC
TRBJ2-1,-,-,TRBV18,CASSPPSGNNEQFF,TGTGCCAGCTCACCACCGTCAGGAAACAATGAGCAGTTCTTC
TRBJ1-1,-,TRBD1,TRBV6-5,CASSPGQGTTEAFF,TGTGCCAGCAGTCCGGGACAGGGAACGACTGAAGCTTTCTTT
TRBJ2-7,few,TRBD1,TRBV7-9,CSSSTQGGQYF,TGTTCCAGCAGCACACAGGGGGGGCAGTACTTC
TRBJ1-2,-,TRBD1,TRBV5-6,CASSAGQVFYGYTF,TGTGCCAGCAGCGCCGGACAGGTTTTCTATGGCTACACCTTC
TRBJ2-4,-,TRBD1,TRBV18,CASSPEGARNIQYF,TGTGCCAGCTCACCAGAGGGGGCGCGCAACATTCAGTACTTC
TRBJ2-5,-,TRBD1,TRBV6-1,CASKGQQETQYF,TGTGCCAGCAAGGGACAGCAAGAGACCCAGTACTTC
TRBJ2-2,-,TRBD1,TRBV10-3,CAITGTGWGELFF,TGTGCCATTACCGGGACAGGGTGGGGTGAGCTGTTTTTT
TRBJ2-3,once,TRBD2,TRBV5-1,CASTTSGTDTQYF,TGCGCCAGCACAACTAGCGGCACAGATACGCAGTATTTT
TRBJ2-5,-,-,TRBV2,CASSRTEETQYF,TGTGCCAGCTCTAGGACAGAAGAGACCCAGTACTTC
TRBJ2-5,-,TRBD2,TRBV14,CASSQARGGQETQYF,TGTGCCAGCAGCCAAGCTCGGGGGGGTCAAGAGACCCAGTACTTC
TRBJ2-5,-,-,TRBV10-3,CAISESALAGMGETQYF,TGTGCCATCAGTGAGTCGGCCTTGGCGGGGATGGGAGAGACCCAGTACTTC
TRBJ1-2,-,TRBD1,TRBV11-3,CASSQTGGYGYTF,TGTGCCAGCAGCCAAACAGGGGGCTATGGCTACACCTTC
TRBJ2-7,-,TRBD2,TRBV7-2,CASSSGILAGGYEQYF,TGTGCCAGCAGCTCGGGAATACTAGCGGGGGGCTACGAGCAGTACTTC
TRBJ2-5,-,-,TRBV2,CASRQSGDLEGQYF,TGTGCCAGCAGGCAATCGGGCGATCTCGAGGGCCAGTACTTC
TRBJ1-1,-,-,TRBV6-7,CASRAGNWGGGNTEAFF,TGTGCCAGCCGCGCCGGTAATTGGGGCGGCGGGAACACTGAAGCTTTCTTT
TRBJ2-1,-,TRBD1,TRBV5-4,CASSLDGTGGFF,TGTGCCAGCAGCTTGGATGGGACAGGAGGGTTCTTC
TRBJ1-2,-,-,TRBV2,CASKGVYGYTF,TGTGCCAGCAAAGGGGTCTATGGCTACACCTTC
TRBJ1-1,-,-,TRBV6-1,CASGTGLNTEAFF,TGTGCCAGTGGAACAGGGTTGAACACTGAAGCTTTCTTT
TRBJ2-5,-,TRBD1,TRBV11-2,CASSQDRGRGYF,TGTGCCAGCAGCCAGGACAGGGGGCGCGGGTACTTC